This entry concerns a single T cell receptor beta chain. Its antigen is undetermined. Germline trimming cut 5 bases from V and 2 bases from J; bases unmatched to any gene: 5. Germline CDR1 reads WSHSY; CDR2 reads SAAADI. The length of the CDR3 is 14 residues. Generated by immunoSEQ multiplex PCR, the TCRdb table keeps only in-frame clones and is missing some. The table includes about 25,000 clones, 82% detected once. This sample is drawn from a study of somatic mutations in cytotoxic T cells in rheumatoid arthritis. Study overall: The researchers flow-sorted some T-cell populations stained with V beta antibodies and got nearly 100% purity, and these included V beta1+ cells sequenced for TCRB.

Findings and caveats of the study: Nobody had found out which antigens the expanded CD8+ clones targeted. More than 20% of CD8+ cells belonged to the largest clone in about an eighth of the roughly 65 patients.

This chain links TRBV10-2 with TRBJ2-7; 8 bases agree with TRBD2. The origin of this receptor is a man aged 45-65 years in good health. The sequenced sample was CD8+ T cells sorted from blood. Here the CDR3 DNA reads TGCGCCAGCAGTTTGAGCGGGAGCACCTACGAGCAGTACTTC. Translated: CASSLSGSTYEQYF.